This paragraph reports one T cell receptor (beta chain). The authors' processing: Estimation of nucleated cell counts was performed using reference gene primer amplification. TCRdb's copy holds only in-frame clones and misses some; the assay was immunoSEQ multiplex PCR. V, J and clone size reflect that table, while D and trimming were determined from the DNA. The repertoire holds 65,000 to 85,000 clones, with roughly 90% as singletons. The CDR3 spans 17 residues. Losses at the gene ends were 0 bases for V and 8 bases for J; bases not matched to a gene: 14. Germline V lookup: CDR1 MGHRA, CDR2 YSYEKL. The sample belongs to a study of blood T cell repertoires in COVID-19.

The gene calls are TRBV4-1 and TRBJ1-2, with 8 bases matching TRBD1. Material for sequencing was peripheral blood. The clonotype comes from a human donor in a cohort sampled during active COVID-19. CDR3 sequence (DNA): TGCGCCAGCAGCCAAGATAGGGTATTCCAGGGGGCTTGGGGCTACACCTTC. Residues: CASSQDRVFQGAWGYTF.